Shown below are 26 T cell receptor beta chains from a single sample sequenced in a study of shared clonotypes between healthy human individuals. Clones were sequenced by immunoSEQ multiplex PCR, and TCRdb holds only the in-frame ones, with some missing. The sample has some 2,000,000 clones; nearly 97% are singletons. Input material: naive CD4+ T cells sorted from blood. As for subset: CD45RA+ positively selected. All receptors come from a man between 18 and 35 years old in good health.

The J gene is TRBJ1-2, the V gene TRBV6-1; TRBD1 aligns across 9 bases. Germline lookup yields CDR1 MNHNS and CDR2 SASEGT. The CDR3 spans 14 residues. V shed 5 bases, J shed 8 bases, and the junction held 9 bases outside the gene matches. CDR3 DNA: TGTGCCAGCAGTTGGATCCGACAGGGGGAGGGCTACACCTTC. It yields the protein CASSWIRQGEGYTF.

This chain links TRBV19 with TRBJ1-5; no definite D call. CDR3 size: 16 residues. Germline CDR1 and CDR2: LNHDA and SQIVND (reference sequence). Trimming pared 2 bases from V and 0 bases from J, leaving 11 bases between. CDR3 sequence (DNA): TGTGCCAGTAGTATAAAGCCGGGGTCTAGCAATCAGCCCCAGCATTTT. It translates to CASSIKPGSSNQPQHF.

V usage is TRBV12-5 and J usage is TRBJ2-3; TRBD2 matches at 7 bases. Per germline, CDR1 LGHNT and CDR2 FRNRAP. There are 14 residues in the CDR3. The junction had 0 bases not matched to a gene; V was cut back by 1 base and J by 2 bases. The CDR3 sequence: CASGLGLATDTQYF. CDR3 in DNA: TGTGCTAGTGGTTTGGGACTAGCCACAGATACGCAGTATTTT.

The rearrangement joins TRBV5-4 to TRBJ2-5; TRBD2 is a possible D gene (7 bases). Germline V gene data show CDR1 as SGHNT and CDR2 as YYREEE (reference sequence). The CDR3 totals 16 residues. The germline V and J ends were trimmed by 2 bases and 5 bases, with 19 bases remaining between them. CDR3 residues: CASSFAFQGRGETQYF. Here the CDR3 DNA reads TGTGCCAGCAGCTTCGCCTTCCAGGGGCGGGGGGAGACCCAGTACTTC.

Points on this clone: The sample carries other DNA sequences with the same CDR3. This chain links TRBV30 with TRBJ1-1, with D hard to call. V was trimmed by 5 bases and J by 0 bases, leaving 10 bases between them. Germline V gives CDR1 GTSNPN, CDR2 SVGIG (reference sequence). The CDR3 has 13 amino acids. Here the CDR3 reads CAWRPSLNTEAFF. The DNA of the CDR3 is TGTGCCTGGCGCCCGTCTTTGAACACTGAAGCTTTCTTT. Together with reference TRBV30 and TRBJ1-1, the CDR3 gives the full variable domain: SQTIHQWPATLVQPVGSPLSLECTVEGTSNPNLYWYRQAAGRGLQLLFYSVGIGQISSEVPQNLSASRPQDRQFILSSKKLLLSDSGFYLCAWRPSLNTEAFFGQGTRLTVV.

CDR3 region: CASAYRGSETQYF. CDR3 coding DNA: TGTGCCAGCGCTTACAGGGGATCAGAGACCCAGTACTTC. The V gene is TRBV2, the J gene TRBJ2-5; 7 bases align to TRBD1. The CDR3 length is 13 residues. Germline-derived CDR1 and CDR2 are SNHLY and FYNNEI. The V gene end was trimmed by 8 bases and the J gene end by 4 bases; junction bases not matched to a gene: 7.

A few counts support this clone. The chain uses TRBV30 and TRBJ1-5; perhaps TRBD1 as D (6 bases). Trimming removed 0 bases from V and 2 bases from J, with 11 bases in between. Germline V CDR1 and CDR2: GTSNPN, SVGIG (reference sequence). This CDR3 is built from 15 residues. The CDR3 DNA follows: TGTGCCTGGAGTGTAGACTACAGGGGCAATCAGCCCCAGCATTTT. Encoded protein: CAWSVDYRGNQPQHF.

This clone was found once. At the DNA level, this CDR3 is encoded by other sequences in the same sample as well. This chain joins TRBV19 and TRBJ1-5; no definite D call. The CDR3 totals 13 residues. CDR1 and CDR2 from the germline V gene are LNHDA and SQIVND (reference sequence). V lost 1 base to trimming and J lost 4 bases, with 5 bases between them. CDR3 nucleotides: TGTGCCAGTAGTATAGGACCAAATCAGCCCCAGCATTTT. Amino acid sequence: CASSIGPNQPQHF.

The rearrangement uses TRBV27 and TRBJ1-6, with D possibly matching TRBD1 (6 bases). V was clipped by 2 bases and J by 6 bases, with 11 bases between them. Germline loops: CDR1 MNHEY, CDR2 SMNVEV (reference sequence). CDR3 length: 15 amino acids. This CDR3 is CASSLPRDINSPLHF. CDR3 nucleotides: TGTGCCAGCAGTTTACCCCGGGACATTAATTCACCCCTCCACTTT.

The chain has TRBV2 and TRBJ1-6; D uncertain. Trimming cost V 5 bases and J 8 bases, with 10 bases left between them. The germline CDR1 and CDR2 sequences are SNHLY and FYNNEI. This CDR3 has 13 residues. The DNA for the CDR3 is TGTGCCAGCAGTAGGGTGAAGGATTCACCCCTCCACTTT. It specifies CASSRVKDSPLHF.

The rearrangement uses TRBV4-1 and TRBJ1-4; no clear D gene. From germline, CDR1 is MGHRA and CDR2 YSYEKL. Trimming removed 4 bases from V and 0 bases from J, with 15 bases in between. This CDR3 is built from 17 residues. The CDR3 sequence is CASSLVGDLSTNEKLFF. The CDR3, as DNA: TGCGCCAGCAGCCTGGTCGGGGATTTATCAACTAATGAAAAACTGTTTTTT.

V and J are TRBV19 and TRBJ1-2; 7 nucleotides match TRBD1. CDR1 is LNHDA and CDR2 is SQIVND in the germline V gene (reference sequence). The CDR3 spans 16 residues. Germline trimming cut 7 bases from V and 0 bases from J; bases unmatched to any gene: 11. The CDR3 region has the DNA TGTGCCAGTAAGTCATTACAGGGGAAAGCTAACTATGGCTACACCTTC. It specifies CASKSLQGKANYGYTF.

This rearrangement joins TRBV18 to TRBJ1-2, with D tentatively TRBD1 (6 bases). The CDR3 loop spans 16 amino acids. V gave up 0 bases and J gave up 5 bases, with 16 bases separating them. The V gene's germline CDR1 is KGHSH and CDR2 LQKENI. The CDR3 reads CASSPPEGGRGYGYTF. CDR3 DNA: TGTGCCAGCTCACCACCTGAAGGGGGGAGAGGGTATGGCTACACCTTC.

This chain joins TRBV27 and TRBJ2-3, with D uncertain. V gave up 2 bases and J gave up 2 bases, with 11 bases separating them. The CDR3 sequence is 15 residues long. Germline loops: CDR1 MNHEY, CDR2 SMNVEV (reference sequence). CDR3 loop: CASSLEGRATDTQYF. CDR3 bases: TGTGCCAGCAGTTTAGAAGGTAGGGCCACAGATACGCAGTATTTT.

This chain uses TRBV2 with TRBJ1-3, with unresolved D. Germline V gives CDR1 SNHLY, CDR2 FYNNEI. This CDR3 is built from 13 residues. Deletions cut 2 bases from V and 6 bases from J, with 8 bases between. The CDR3: CASSEFRENTIYF. The CDR3 bases are TGTGCCAGCAGTGAATTTAGGGAAAACACCATATATTTT.

The chain couples TRBV6-6 to TRBJ1-1; D not resolved. This CDR3 has 13 residues. Germline V gives CDR1 MNHNY, CDR2 SVGAGI (reference sequence). Deletions cut 6 bases from V and 1 base from J, with 9 bases between. CDR3 in DNA: TGTGCCAGCAGCATCGACGGGAACACTGAAGCTTTCTTT. It yields the protein CASSIDGNTEAFF.

Note on this clone: Within the sample, other DNA sequences also encode this same CDR3. The chain recombines TRBV18 with TRBJ2-7; 9 bases line up with TRBD1. Germline CDR1 is KGHSH and CDR2 is LQKENI. The CDR3 sequence is 14 residues long. The trim removed 3 bases at V and 3 bases at J, leaving 3 bases unmatched. The CDR3 loop is CASSPTDRGYEQYF. In DNA, the CDR3 is TGTGCCAGCTCACCGACGGACAGGGGCTACGAGCAGTACTTC.

The V gene is TRBV9, the J gene TRBJ1-1; D might be TRBD1 (6 bases). Germline lookup yields CDR1 SGDLS and CDR2 YYNGEE. V dropped 0 bases and J dropped 1 base, with 13 bases sitting between them. This CDR3 is built from 16 residues. The CDR3 is CASSVGAGVKNTEAFF. Written as DNA, the CDR3 is TGTGCCAGCAGCGTAGGGGCAGGGGTTAAGAACACTGAAGCTTTCTTT.

This clone was found once. V is TRBV7-8 and J is TRBJ2-1, with 10 bases aligning to TRBD2. Per germline, CDR1 SGHVS and CDR2 FQNEAQ. J lost 0 bases, V lost 1 base, and 3 bases had no gene match. The CDR3 contains 17 residues. CDR3 sequence: CASSLGPSGSSYNEQFF. The CDR3 nucleotides are TGTGCCAGCAGCTTAGGGCCTAGCGGGAGCTCCTACAATGAGCAGTTCTTC.

Concerning this clone itself: Other DNA sequences from this sample encode an identical CDR3 as well. V and J are TRBV10-3 and TRBJ1-1, with D uncertain. Trimming cost V 6 bases and J 3 bases, with 5 bases left between them. Germline CDR1 is ENHRY and CDR2 is SYGVKD. The CDR3 length is 11 residues. The CDR3 loop is CAISGYTEAFF. CDR3 nucleotide sequence: TGTGCCATCAGCGGATACACTGAAGCTTTCTTT.

This rearrangement joins TRBV27 to TRBJ2-5; 11 bases match TRBD2. The V segment lost 4 bases and the J segment 3 bases; nucleotides outside the gene matches: 7. Germline V gives CDR1 MNHEY, CDR2 SMNVEV (reference sequence). The CDR3 length is 16 residues. CDR3 sequence (DNA): TGTGCCAGCAGTTCACGACAACTAGCGGGAGAAGAGACCCAGTACTTC. Translation gives CASSSRQLAGEETQYF.

The J gene is TRBJ1-2, the V gene TRBV27; D may be TRBD1 (5 bases). CDR3 length equals 14 residues. The germline V gene encodes CDR1 MNHEY and CDR2 SMNVEV (reference sequence). V lost 7 bases, J lost 8 bases, and 20 bases lay in between. The DNA for the CDR3 is TGTGCCAGCACACTTTCGGGACCAACCCACGGCTACACCTTC. Its translation: CASTLSGPTHGYTF.

V is TRBV6-5 and J is TRBJ2-2, with TRBD2 identical over 7 bases. Trimming removed 2 bases from V and 3 bases from J; junction bases left unmatched: 6. Germline values: CDR1 MNHEY, CDR2 SVGAGI. The CDR3 totals 16 residues. CDR3 coding DNA: TGTGCCAGCAGTTACGTAGGTAGCGGGTACACCGGGGAGCTGTTTTTT. This sequence encodes CASSYVGSGYTGELFF.

This clone has just one count. V usage is TRBV28 and J usage is TRBJ2-7; perhaps TRBD2 as D (5 bases). Trimming removed 10 bases at V and 5 bases at J, with 18 bases between. CDR1 MDHEN and CDR2 SYDVKM come from the germline V gene. The CDR3 length is 13 residues. CDR3: CATITLHGDEQYF. The DNA for the CDR3 is TGTGCCACCATTACTTTACACGGGGACGAGCAGTACTTC.

The table lists this clone with a count of one. The V gene is TRBV19, the J gene TRBJ2-2, with 9 bases matching TRBD1. The trim removed 9 bases at V and 4 bases at J, leaving 9 bases unmatched. CDR1 and CDR2 from the germline V gene are LNHDA and SQIVND (reference sequence). This CDR3 contains 15 residues. The CDR3 sequence: CASTGQGSGTGELFF. CDR3 sequence (DNA): TGTGCCAGCACGGGACAGGGCAGTGGCACCGGGGAGCTGTTTTTT. The full variable domain, its missing parts supplied by reference TRBV19 and TRBJ2-2, is DGGITQSPKYLFRKEGQNVTLSCEQNLNHDAMYWYRQDPGQGLRLIYYSQIVNDFQKGDIAEGYSVSREKKESFPLTVTSAQKNPTAFYLCASTGQGSGTGELFFGEGSRLTVL.

Points on this clone: The same CDR3 is also encoded by other DNA sequences in this sample. The rearrangement joins TRBV7-2 to TRBJ2-1; D unresolved. CDR3 length: 13 amino acids. CDR1 is SGHTA and CDR2 is FQGNSA in the germline V gene. The V gene lost 1 base and the J gene lost 4 bases, with 5 bases spanning the gap. CDR3 sequence (DNA): TGTGCCAGCAGCTTAGTGGGGTACAATGAGCAGTTCTTC. This codes for CASSLVGYNEQFF.